This is a list of T cell receptor beta chains from one sample in a study of human T cells and chemical hapten exposure. MiXCR, applied by TCRdb to the RACE reads, yields one record per CDR3 protein. The sample has approximately 100,000 distinct CDR3 sequences; 8% to 13% are singletons. The sequencing here drew on whole blood, taken in connection with sensitization to the hapten diphenylcyclopropenone (DPC). Receptor source: a woman aged 40 to 49 with alopecia areata. Some clones in this sample may be carry-over from other donors' samples. The CDR3 runs from the conserved cysteine through the conserved F or W. A D gene is named only where the DNA matches it firmly. The listing skips clone size in some rows; elsewhere it reads once, few, many or a size class.

j_call clone_size d_call v_call cdr3_aa cdr3_nt
TRBJ1-1 . . TRBV13 CASSLGRRNTEAFF TGTGCCAGCAGCTTAGGACGGAGGAACACTGAAGCTTTCTTT
TRBJ1-4 few . TRBV5-6 CASSSDGINEKLFF TGTGCCAGCAGTTCGGACGGGATTAATGAAAAACTGTTTTTT
TRBJ2-5 few . TRBV28 CASSPTETQYF TGTGCCAGCAGCCCGACAGAGACCCAGTACTTC
TRBJ1-2 many . TRBV6-2/TRBV6-3 CASTRPGSTGYGYTF TGTGCCAGCACCCGACCAGGATCCACGGGTTATGGCTACACCTTC
TRBJ1-1 many . TRBV9 CASSAPRAAEAFF TGTGCCAGCAGCGCTCCGCGGGCAGCTGAAGCTTTCTTT
TRBJ2-7 . TRBD2 TRBV9 CASSAGTNHEQYF TGTGCCAGCAGCGCCGGGACTAACCACGAGCAGTACTTC
TRBJ1-5 once . TRBV18 CASSQGANNQPQHF TGTGCCAGCTCACAAGGGGCTAACAATCAGCCCCAGCATTTT
TRBJ1-2 many TRBD1 TRBV7-9 CASSHAGGDRGHGYTF TGTGCCAGCAGTCACGCAGGGGGGGACAGGGGTCATGGCTACACCTTC
TRBJ2-1 many . TRBV9 CASSYREEQFF TGTGCCAGCTCCTACCGTGAGGAGCAGTTCTTC
TRBJ1-1 . TRBD1 TRBV7-2 CASSFRGPPSTEAFF TGTGCCAGCAGCTTCAGGGGGCCTCCGAGCACTGAAGCTTTCTTT
TRBJ1-2 few . TRBV6-1 CASSERALPGDGYTF TGTGCCAGCAGTGAAAGGGCACTACCTGGGGATGGCTACACCTTC
TRBJ2-3 . TRBD2 TRBV9 CASSLQGLAGGDTQYF TGTGCCAGCAGCCTACAGGGACTAGCGGGAGGGGATACGCAGTATTTT
TRBJ2-3 . . TRBV20-1 CSANARVQADTQYF TGCAGTGCTAACGCGAGGGTCCAGGCAGATACGCAGTATTTT
TRBJ2-2 . . TRBV7-2 CASSLDGQSTGELFF TGTGCCAGCAGCTTAGACGGGCAGTCCACCGGGGAGCTGTTTTTT
TRBJ2-1 . TRBD2 TRBV7-2 CASSLWAGENNEQFF TGTGCCAGCAGCTTATGGGCGGGGGAGAACAATGAGCAGTTCTTC
TRBJ2-5 many . TRBV28 CAFQGRHQETQYF TGTGCCTTCCAGGGGCGGCACCAAGAGACCCAGTACTTC
TRBJ1-5 . . TRBV6-2/TRBV6-3 CASSYRGDPGSNQPQHF TGTGCCAGCAGTTACCGGGGGGATCCGGGCAGCAATCAGCCCCAGCATTTT
TRBJ1-1 medium-sized . TRBV18 CASSQLPGNTEAFF TGTGCCAGCTCACAACTCCCGGGGAACACTGAAGCTTTCTTT
TRBJ1-2 many . TRBV5-6 CASSPWTGYGYTF TGTGCCAGCAGCCCCTGGACGGGTTATGGCTACACCTTC
TRBJ2-3 many TRBD1 TRBV5-1 CASSSQGAGTDTQYF TGCGCCAGCAGCTCACAGGGGGCTGGGACAGATACGCAGTATTTT
TRBJ2-2 many TRBD1 TRBV10-3 CASRAGTGAAGELFF TGTGCCAGCCGGGCCGGGACAGGGGCTGCCGGGGAGCTGTTTTTT
TRBJ1-4 . TRBD1 TRBV13 CASSGASTGDEKLFF TGTGCCAGCAGCGGAGCCTCGACAGGGGACGAAAAACTGTTTTTT
TRBJ2-7 many . TRBV30 CAWIRPGGEQYF TGTGCCTGGATCCGTCCCGGGGGCGAGCAGTACTTC
TRBJ2-3 . TRBD2 TRBV6-2/TRBV6-3 CASSYGLAGNTDTQYF TGTGCCAGCAGTTACGGGCTAGCGGGAAACACAGATACGCAGTATTTT
TRBJ2-5 many . TRBV29-1 CSVKTGGPETQYF TGCAGCGTAAAGACTGGGGGGCCAGAGACCCAGTACTTC
TRBJ1-2 few TRBD1 TRBV5-1 CASSLEGARGYTF TGCGCCAGCAGCTTGGAGGGGGCTCGCGGCTACACCTTC
TRBJ2-7 many . TRBV7-8 CASSLGVGSSYEQYF TGTGCCAGCAGCTTAGGGGTCGGCAGCTCCTACGAGCAGTACTTC
TRBJ2-5 . . TRBV11-2 CASSLDGGARRETQYF TGTGCCAGCAGCTTAGATGGGGGGGCCCGGCGGGAGACCCAGTACTTC
TRBJ1-2 few . TRBV6-4 CATFGEDGYTF TGTGCCACCTTCGGCGAGGATGGCTACACCTTC
TRBJ2-2 many . TRBV7-7 CASSLAVAEGTGELFF TGTGCCAGCAGCTTAGCGGTAGCGGAGGGCACCGGGGAGCTGTTTTTT
TRBJ1-1 . . TRBV20-1 CSARDFQEAFF TGCAGTGCTAGAGATTTTCAGGAAGCTTTCTTT
TRBJ2-1 . . TRBV7-2 CASSLGADRWVF TGTGCCAGCAGCTTAGGAGCGGACAGATGGGTCTTC
TRBJ2-1 . TRBD2 TRBV5-4 CASSLSGTTNNEQFF TGTGCCAGCAGCTTGAGCGGGACTACTAACAATGAGCAGTTCTTC
TRBJ1-6 many . TRBV14 CASSPTFNSPLHF TGTGCCAGCAGCCCGACGTTCAATTCACCCCTCCACTTT
TRBJ2-7 . TRBD1 TRBV30 CAWIGMDRAYEQYF TGTGCCTGGATAGGGATGGACAGGGCCTACGAGCAGTACTTC
TRBJ1-2 . . TRBV6-2/TRBV6-3 CASSSKLNYGYTF TGTGCCAGCAGTTCGAAACTGAACTATGGCTACACCTTC
TRBJ1-2 . . TRBV27 CASSSRAGYGYTF TGTGCCAGCAGCTCCCGTGCGGGCTATGGCTACACCTTC
TRBJ2-5 . . TRBV28 CASRAGETQYF TGTGCCAGCAGAGCTGGGGAGACCCAGTACTTC
TRBJ2-7 many . TRBV20-1 CSARASEQYF TGCAGTGCTAGGGCATCCGAGCAGTACTTC
TRBJ2-3 . TRBD2 TRBV13 CASRETGGGTDTQYF TGTGCCAGCCGTGAAACCGGGGGAGGGACAGATACGCAGTATTTT
TRBJ1-1 many TRBD1 TRBV4-2 CASSMDRINTEAFF TGTGCCAGCAGTATGGACAGGATAAACACTGAAGCTTTCTTT
TRBJ2-7 many TRBD1 TRBV7-2 CASGQGAQGDEQYF TGTGCCAGCGGTCAGGGGGCGCAGGGCGACGAGCAGTACTTC
TRBJ2-4 few . TRBV13 CASSFRSGLGNIQYF TGTGCCAGCAGCTTCCGTTCAGGTTTAGGAAACATTCAGTACTTC
TRBJ2-7 many TRBD1 TRBV7-9 CASSSPVDRGVRQYF TGTGCCAGCAGCTCCCCCGTCGACAGGGGGGTTAGGCAGTACTTC
TRBJ2-2 . . TRBV6-5 CASRGSRPNTGELFF TGTGCCAGCAGAGGGAGCAGGCCGAACACCGGGGAGCTGTTTTTT
TRBJ2-3 few . TRBV7-3 CASSPRGGASTDTQYF TGTGCCAGCAGCCCGCGTGGCGGGGCTAGCACAGATACGCAGTATTTT
TRBJ2-3 . . TRBV18 CASSPLRVNTDTQYF TGTGCCAGCTCACCGTTGAGGGTAAACACAGATACGCAGTATTTT
TRBJ2-1 . . TRBV7-2 CASSLGQGTYNEQFF TGTGCCAGCAGCTTAGGCCAGGGGACCTACAATGAGCAGTTCTTC
TRBJ2-7 few . TRBV20-1 CSARRVTSYEQYF TGCAGTGCTAGAAGGGTTACTTCCTACGAGCAGTACTTC
TRBJ2-2 . . TRBV3-1 CASSQVDTAGELFF TGTGCCAGCAGCCAAGTCGACACTGCCGGGGAGCTGTTTTTT
TRBJ2-5 many TRBD2 TRBV5-1 CASSFGTSGRAETQYF TGCGCCAGCAGCTTCGGGACTAGCGGGAGGGCTGAGACCCAGTACTTC
TRBJ2-5 few . TRBV7-2 CASSHWGAQGETQYF TGTGCCAGCAGCCACTGGGGGGCGCAGGGAGAGACCCAGTACTTC
TRBJ2-7 many . TRBV28 CASSLGIWLEQYF TGTGCCAGCAGTTTGGGTATATGGTTAGAGCAGTACTTC
TRBJ2-7 . TRBD1 TRBV2 CASSDRASYEQYF TGTGCCAGCAGCGACAGGGCTTCCTACGAGCAGTACTTC
TRBJ1-4 few . TRBV12-3/TRBV12-4 CASSRTVNEKLFF TGTGCCAGCAGTAGGACAGTTAATGAAAAACTGTTTTTT
TRBJ2-4 . . TRBV9 CASSVESESIQYF TGTGCCAGCAGCGTAGAGTCTGAGAGCATTCAGTACTTC
TRBJ1-5 . TRBD1 TRBV6-1 CASRKGQGLGQPQHF TGTGCCAGCAGGAAGGGACAGGGGTTGGGTCAGCCCCAGCATTTT
TRBJ2-4 many TRBD2 TRBV19 CASSPGLAASGVAKNIQYF TGTGCCAGTAGTCCCGGACTAGCGGCTTCAGGGGTAGCCAAAAACATTCAGTACTTC